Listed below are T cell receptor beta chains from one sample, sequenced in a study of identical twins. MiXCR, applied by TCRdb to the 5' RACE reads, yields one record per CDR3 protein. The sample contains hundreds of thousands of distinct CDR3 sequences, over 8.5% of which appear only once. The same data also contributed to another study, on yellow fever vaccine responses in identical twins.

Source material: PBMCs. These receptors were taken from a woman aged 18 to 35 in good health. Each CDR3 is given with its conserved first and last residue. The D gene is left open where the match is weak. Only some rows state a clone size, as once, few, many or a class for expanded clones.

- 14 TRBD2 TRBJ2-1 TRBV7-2 TGTGCCAGCAGCTTACCCCTAGCGGGGCCTGAGCAGTTCTTC CASSLPLAGPEQFF
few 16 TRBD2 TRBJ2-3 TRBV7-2 TGTGCCAGCAGCTTACGACCTAGCGGGACCTCAGATACGCAGTATTTT CASSLRPSGTSDTQYF
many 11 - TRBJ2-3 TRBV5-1 TGCGCCAGCAGCACCGCAGATACGCAGTATTTT CASSTADTQYF
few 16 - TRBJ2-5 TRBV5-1 TGCGCCAGCAGTTTTCAGGTGGTGGAGTACCAAGAGACCCAGTACTTC CASSFQVVEYQETQYF
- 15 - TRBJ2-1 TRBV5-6 TGTGCCAGCAGCTCTTGGGTAGGGCTATACAATGAGCAGTTCTTC CASSSWVGLYNEQFF
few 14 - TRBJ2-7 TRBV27 TGTGCCAGCAGTTTATTGCCAGCCTCCTACGAGCAGTACTTC CASSLLPASYEQYF
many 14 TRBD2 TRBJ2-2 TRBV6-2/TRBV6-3 TGTGCCAGCAACCAGGGACTAGCCACCGGGGAGCTGTTTTTT CASNQGLATGELFF
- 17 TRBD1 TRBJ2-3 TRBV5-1 TGCGCCAGCAGCCCGTGGATCGACAGGGCTGACACAGATACGCAGTATTTT CASSPWIDRADTDTQYF
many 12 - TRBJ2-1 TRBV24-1 TGTGCCACCAGTGAGGGTTATAATGAGCAGTTCTTC CATSEGYNEQFF
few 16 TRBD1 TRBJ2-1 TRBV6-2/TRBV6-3 TGTGCCATCCTTGGGGGAAAAGGACAGGGGGCAAATGAGCAGTTCTTC CAILGGKGQGANEQFF
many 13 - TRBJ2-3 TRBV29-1 TGCAGCGCCCCGGGCGGACGCACAGATACGCAGTATTTT CSAPGGRTDTQYF
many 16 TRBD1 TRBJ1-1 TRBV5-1 TGCGCCAGCAGCGGGGGACAGGGGGCTTGGAACACTGAAGCTTTCTTT CASSGGQGAWNTEAFF
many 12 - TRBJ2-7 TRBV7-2 TGTGCCAGCAGCTTACAGACCGACGAGCAGTACTTC CASSLQTDEQYF
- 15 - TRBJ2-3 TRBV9 TGTGCCAGCAGCGTAGCATCTGGAAGCACAGATACGCAGTATTTT CASSVASGSTDTQYF
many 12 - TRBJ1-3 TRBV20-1 TGCAGTGCCGCCTACTCTGGAAACACCATATATTTT CSAAYSGNTIYF
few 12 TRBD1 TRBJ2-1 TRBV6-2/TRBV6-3 TGTGCCAGCAGTCGGGACAGAAATGAGCAGTTCTTC CASSRDRNEQFF
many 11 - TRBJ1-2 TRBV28 TGTGCCGCCGCCGGGGTATGGGGCTACACCTTC CAAAGVWGYTF
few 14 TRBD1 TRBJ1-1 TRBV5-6 TGTGCCAGCAGCTTGCACAGGGGGAACACTGAAGCTTTCTTT CASSLHRGNTEAFF
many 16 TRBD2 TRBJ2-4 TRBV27 TGTGCCAGCAGTTTATTTGCAGCGGGGGACAAAAACATTCAGTACTTC CASSLFAAGDKNIQYF